The rows below give T cell receptor beta chains drawn from one sample of a study of beta chain features in type 1 diabetes. Clones were read by immunoSEQ multiplex PCR, and TCRdb kept only the in-frame ones, dropping some. The repertoire holds 250,000 to 350,000 clones, about 11% seen once, with under 0.02% in the top ten. The sequencing sample was made of naive CD4+ T cells from blood. The source of these receptors is a woman in her 30s in good health. The CDR3 runs from the conserved cysteine through the conserved F or W. D genes are given only for firm matches. Size is stated for part of the rows, as once, few or many counts, or as a class when the clone is expanded.

abundance: .
v_gene: TRBV7-2
j_gene: TRBJ2-5
d_gene: TRBD2
CDR3nt: TGTGCCAGCAGCTTATCCCCCAGACTAGCTGAGGAGACCCAGTACTTC
CDR3aa: CASSLSPRLAEETQYF

abundance: few
v_gene: TRBV5-4
j_gene: TRBJ2-7
d_gene: .
CDR3nt: TGTGCCAGCAGCTTGGATTCCCACTCCGAGCAGTACTTC
CDR3aa: CASSLDSHSEQYF

abundance: .
v_gene: TRBV7-9
j_gene: TRBJ2-7
d_gene: .
CDR3nt: TGTGCCAGCAGCGTGATACAGGACGAGCAGTACTTC
CDR3aa: CASSVIQDEQYF

abundance: few
v_gene: TRBV2
j_gene: TRBJ2-3
d_gene: TRBD2
CDR3nt: TGTGCCAGCAAGTATCCGACTAGCGGGAGAGAAGGTAGCACAGATACGCAGTATTTT
CDR3aa: CASKYPTSGREGSTDTQYF

abundance: .
v_gene: TRBV7-9
j_gene: TRBJ2-5
d_gene: TRBD2
CDR3nt: TGTGCCAGCAGTGATAATGTGATAGCGGGAGAGACCCAGTACTTC
CDR3aa: CASSDNVIAGETQYF

abundance: few
v_gene: TRBV6-6
j_gene: TRBJ1-5
d_gene: .
CDR3nt: TGTGCCAGCACGATGGGGGGGAATAATCAGCCCCAGCATTTT
CDR3aa: CASTMGGNNQPQHF

abundance: .
v_gene: TRBV28
j_gene: TRBJ1-1
d_gene: TRBD1
CDR3nt: TGTGCCAGCAGCCGGACAGGGTTGTACACTGAAGCTTTCTTT
CDR3aa: CASSRTGLYTEAFF

abundance: .
v_gene: TRBV18
j_gene: TRBJ2-6
d_gene: .
CDR3nt: TGTGCCAGCTCACCGATGCAGGGTAGGGCCTCTGGGGCCAACGTCCTGACTTTC
CDR3aa: CASSPMQGRASGANVLTF

abundance: .
v_gene: TRBV11-2
j_gene: TRBJ2-1
d_gene: .
CDR3nt: TGTGCCAGCAGCAGGCAGGGGTATGAGCAGTTCTTC
CDR3aa: CASSRQGYEQFF

abundance: .
v_gene: TRBV10-3
j_gene: TRBJ2-5
d_gene: TRBD2
CDR3nt: TGTGCCACCCGGGGTAGCGGGACCCAAGAGACCCAGTACTTC
CDR3aa: CATRGSGTQETQYF

abundance: few
v_gene: TRBV5-6
j_gene: TRBJ1-1
d_gene: .
CDR3nt: TGTGCCAGCAGCTTTCAGGGAGAAGCTTTCTTT
CDR3aa: CASSFQGEAFF

abundance: few
v_gene: TRBV19
j_gene: TRBJ1-1
d_gene: .
CDR3nt: TGTGCCAGTAGTCCTACAGCCATCAGCACTGAAGCTTTCTTT
CDR3aa: CASSPTAISTEAFF

abundance: .
v_gene: TRBV7-9
j_gene: TRBJ2-1
d_gene: TRBD2
CDR3nt: TGTGCCAGCACCGAGGGGAGGGCTAGCGGGGACAATGAGCAGTTCTTC
CDR3aa: CASTEGRASGDNEQFF

abundance: .
v_gene: TRBV18
j_gene: TRBJ2-1
d_gene: TRBD2
CDR3nt: TGTGCCAGCTCAAGGGGACTAGCGGGAGAAAGGGAGCAGTTCTTC
CDR3aa: CASSRGLAGEREQFF

abundance: .
v_gene: TRBV28
j_gene: TRBJ2-1
d_gene: TRBD2
CDR3nt: TGTGCCAGCATTAGCGGGGATTACAATGAGCAGTTCTTC
CDR3aa: CASISGDYNEQFF

abundance: few
v_gene: TRBV5-4
j_gene: TRBJ2-1
d_gene: TRBD2
CDR3nt: TGTGCCAGCAGGGAACCCGGGACTAGCGGCTACAATGAGCAGTTCTTC
CDR3aa: CASREPGTSGYNEQFF

abundance: .
v_gene: TRBV28
j_gene: TRBJ1-4
d_gene: .
CDR3nt: TGTGCCAGCAGTGCCCACAGCTTTGAAAAACTGTTTTTT
CDR3aa: CASSAHSFEKLFF

abundance: few
v_gene: TRBV28
j_gene: TRBJ2-2
d_gene: .
CDR3nt: TGTGCCAGCATCTCCCCCGGACTGTACACCGGGGAGCTGTTTTTT
CDR3aa: CASISPGLYTGELFF

abundance: .
v_gene: TRBV5-4
j_gene: TRBJ2-5
d_gene: TRBD2
CDR3nt: TGTGCCAGTAGGGAGGGCGGAGGAAACCAAGAGACCCAGTACTTC
CDR3aa: CASREGGGNQETQYF

abundance: .
v_gene: TRBV5-1
j_gene: TRBJ2-3
d_gene: .
CDR3nt: TGCGCCAGCAGCTTGACAGGACGTATAAGCACAGATACGCAGTATTTT
CDR3aa: CASSLTGRISTDTQYF

abundance: .
v_gene: TRBV7-2
j_gene: TRBJ2-4
d_gene: TRBD1
CDR3nt: TGTGCCAGCAGCAAAGGACAGGGGGAGAACATTCAGTACTTC
CDR3aa: CASSKGQGENIQYF

abundance: few
v_gene: TRBV5-4
j_gene: TRBJ2-3
d_gene: TRBD2
CDR3nt: TGTGCCAGCAGCTTTAAGGGAGGGAGCACAGATACGCAGTATTTT
CDR3aa: CASSFKGGSTDTQYF

abundance: .
v_gene: TRBV5-1
j_gene: TRBJ1-1
d_gene: .
CDR3nt: TGCGCCAGCAGCGATCGGGGGGGGTCGAACACTGAAGCTTTCTTT
CDR3aa: CASSDRGGSNTEAFF

abundance: few
v_gene: TRBV30
j_gene: TRBJ2-3
d_gene: TRBD2
CDR3nt: TGTGCCTGGAGTGTTGGCGGGAGTACAGATACGCAGTATTTT
CDR3aa: CAWSVGGSTDTQYF

abundance: .
v_gene: TRBV5-1
j_gene: TRBJ2-7
d_gene: .
CDR3nt: TGCGCCAGCAGCTCTGGAGTACCATCCTACGAGCAGTACTTC
CDR3aa: CASSSGVPSYEQYF

abundance: few
v_gene: TRBV5-1
j_gene: TRBJ2-6
d_gene: .
CDR3nt: TGCGCCAGCAGCTTAGGGAGCTCTAGGGCCAACGTCCTGACTTTC
CDR3aa: CASSLGSSRANVLTF

abundance: few
v_gene: TRBV7-6
j_gene: TRBJ2-5
d_gene: .
CDR3nt: TGTGCCAGCAGCTTAGATCGGGGGCAAGAGACCCAGTACTTC
CDR3aa: CASSLDRGQETQYF

abundance: few
v_gene: TRBV7-2
j_gene: TRBJ1-3
d_gene: .
CDR3nt: TGTGCCAGCAGCTTAGAGGTTGGGGCTGCAAACACCATATATTTT
CDR3aa: CASSLEVGAANTIYF

abundance: .
v_gene: TRBV19
j_gene: TRBJ1-2
d_gene: .
CDR3nt: TGTGCCAGTAGGCCGCTACAGGTTGCTTATGGCTACACCTTC
CDR3aa: CASRPLQVAYGYTF

abundance: few
v_gene: TRBV2
j_gene: TRBJ2-1
d_gene: .
CDR3nt: TGTGCCAGCAGGGCGGGTAGCTCCTACAATGAGCAGTTCTTC
CDR3aa: CASRAGSSYNEQFF

abundance: .
v_gene: TRBV6-6
j_gene: TRBJ2-5
d_gene: .
CDR3nt: TGTGCCAGCAGTTATGTGGGAGTCCAAGAGACCCAGTACTTC
CDR3aa: CASSYVGVQETQYF

abundance: few
v_gene: TRBV5-1
j_gene: TRBJ1-2
d_gene: TRBD1
CDR3nt: TGCGCCAGCAGCACTTCGTCGACAGGGACTGGCTACACCTTC
CDR3aa: CASSTSSTGTGYTF

abundance: few
v_gene: TRBV5-4
j_gene: TRBJ2-7
d_gene: TRBD1
CDR3nt: TGTGCCAGCAGCTTCCAGGGGGTCTACGAGCAGTACTTC
CDR3aa: CASSFQGVYEQYF

abundance: few
v_gene: TRBV7-3
j_gene: TRBJ2-5
d_gene: TRBD2
CDR3nt: TGTGCCAGCAGCCCCCATGGTCTAGCTAGCGGGAGGGCAGGCGAGACCCAGTACTTC
CDR3aa: CASSPHGLASGRAGETQYF

abundance: .
v_gene: TRBV2
j_gene: TRBJ2-2
d_gene: .
CDR3nt: TGTGCCAGCGAAACCGGGAGCTCCAACACCGGGGAGCTGTTTTTT
CDR3aa: CASETGSSNTGELFF

abundance: once
v_gene: TRBV6-6
j_gene: TRBJ1-2
d_gene: TRBD1
CDR3nt: TGTGCCAGCAGTTATGGGACAACAGGGGTTGGCTACACCTTC
CDR3aa: CASSYGTTGVGYTF

abundance: few
v_gene: TRBV9
j_gene: TRBJ2-7
d_gene: .
CDR3nt: TGTGCCAGCAGCGTAGCACAGGGAGCCGAGCAGTACTTC
CDR3aa: CASSVAQGAEQYF

abundance: few
v_gene: TRBV5-6
j_gene: TRBJ2-5
d_gene: TRBD1
CDR3nt: TGTGCCAGCAGCTCGGCAGGGGGCTGGGAGACCCAGTACTTC
CDR3aa: CASSSAGGWETQYF

abundance: .
v_gene: TRBV18
j_gene: TRBJ1-1
d_gene: .
CDR3nt: TGTGCCAGCTCACCACTGGAGGAGATGAACACTGAAGCTTTCTTT
CDR3aa: CASSPLEEMNTEAFF

abundance: few
v_gene: TRBV7-9
j_gene: TRBJ2-1
d_gene: TRBD2
CDR3nt: TGTGCCAGCAGCTTCTCGGCGGGACTAGCGACCAATGAGCAGTTCTTC
CDR3aa: CASSFSAGLATNEQFF

abundance: .
v_gene: TRBV10-3
j_gene: TRBJ2-1
d_gene: TRBD2
CDR3nt: TGTGCCATCAGTGAGGGACTAGCGGGAGTGAGGAATGAGCAGTTCTTC
CDR3aa: CAISEGLAGVRNEQFF

abundance: .
v_gene: TRBV2
j_gene: TRBJ2-7
d_gene: TRBD1
CDR3nt: TGTGCCAGCAGGGGACAGGGAACCTCCTACGAGCAGTACTTC
CDR3aa: CASRGQGTSYEQYF

abundance: .
v_gene: TRBV9
j_gene: TRBJ2-1
d_gene: TRBD1
CDR3nt: TGTGCCAGCAGCTTCCCTAGGGGACAGGGGGCTTTCTACAATGAGCAGTTCTTC
CDR3aa: CASSFPRGQGAFYNEQFF

abundance: few
v_gene: TRBV4-2
j_gene: TRBJ2-3
d_gene: TRBD2
CDR3nt: TGTGCCAGCAGGCGGGGGGACCCCATTTCTACAGATACGCAGTATTTT
CDR3aa: CASRRGDPISTDTQYF

abundance: .
v_gene: TRBV7-8
j_gene: TRBJ2-2
d_gene: .
CDR3nt: TGTGCCAGCACCCTACCTGGGGCAGGAGCGAACACCGGGGAGCTGTTTTTT
CDR3aa: CASTLPGAGANTGELFF

abundance: .
v_gene: TRBV11-2
j_gene: TRBJ2-7
d_gene: TRBD1
CDR3nt: TGTGCCAGCAGCTTCTCGGACAGGGACGAGCAGTACTTC
CDR3aa: CASSFSDRDEQYF

abundance: .
v_gene: TRBV9
j_gene: TRBJ1-3
d_gene: .
CDR3nt: TGTGCCAGCAGCGTAGGTGAGGGCGCGACTGGAAACACCATATATTTT
CDR3aa: CASSVGEGATGNTIYF

abundance: .
v_gene: TRBV25-1
j_gene: TRBJ2-1
d_gene: TRBD2
CDR3nt: TGTGCCAGCATGCGGACTAGCGGGGCCAGCTCCTACAATGAGCAGTTCTTC
CDR3aa: CASMRTSGASSYNEQFF

abundance: .
v_gene: TRBV7-2
j_gene: TRBJ1-1
d_gene: TRBD1
CDR3nt: TGTGCCAGCAGCTTGGACAGGTTGGGGAACACTGAAGCTTTCTTT
CDR3aa: CASSLDRLGNTEAFF